Below are 32 T cell receptor beta chains sequenced from a single sample in a study of Ad26.COV2.S vaccination and SARS-CoV-2 variants. Measured with immunoSEQ multiplex PCR; TCRdb has only the in-frame clones, and not every one. The profile shows some 270,000 clones, roughly 85% of them singletons. Treatment meaning: some 20 received Ad26.COV2.S at low or high dose, single or two shots; roughly 5 received placebo; per-sample allocation not given. The study sampled participants on day 63 after the first vaccine or placebo injection. Sequences were derived from peripheral blood, sampled in a trial of Ad26.COV2.S vaccine versus placebo. The receptors stem from a person aged 18-60 years who received the Ad26.COV2.S COVID-19 vaccine or a placebo.

The genes are TRBV7-8 and TRBJ1-6; D is possibly TRBD1 (6 bases). The CDR3 totals 17 residues. CDR1 is SGHVS, CDR2 FQNEAQ, per germline. Trimming pared 5 bases from V and 4 bases from J, leaving 18 bases between. The CDR3 DNA reads as TGTGCCAGCAGCACGCGGGGAGGGAGGGGGTATAATTCACCCCTCCACTTT. Amino acids: CASSTRGGRGYNSPLHF. Together with reference TRBV7-8 and TRBJ1-6, the CDR3 gives the full variable domain: GAGVSQSPRYKVAKRGQDVALRCDPISGHVSLFWYQQALGQGPEFLTYFQNEAQLDKSGLPSDRFFAERPEGSVSTLKIQRTQQEDSAVYLCASSTRGGRGYNSPLHFGNGTRLTVT.

This clone was counted at least ten times. The chain links TRBV11-2 to TRBJ1-2, with TRBD1 as a possible D gene (6 bases). V lost 6 bases and J 6 bases, leaving 23 bases between the germline ends. CDR1 is SGHAT, CDR2 FQNNGV, per germline. The CDR3 spans 16 residues. CDR3 nucleotide sequence: TGTGCCAGCAGGAAGGACAGTTTGCGATTGATAGATGGCTACACCTTC. This gives the protein CASRKDSLRLIDGYTF.

The chain combines TRBV4-3 with TRBJ1-4; tentative D call: TRBD1 (6 bases). Germline values: CDR1 LGHNA, CDR2 YSLEER. Trimming stripped 1 base from V and 7 bases from J, with 13 bases between. The CDR3 has 15 residues. The CDR3 spells CASSQVWGQGEKLFF. As DNA, the CDR3 is TGCGCCAGCAGCCAAGTTTGGGGGCAGGGTGAAAAACTGTTTTTT.

The CDR3 sequence is CASSTGAQRPQHF. In DNA, the CDR3 is TGTGCCAGCAGTACAGGGGCCCAAAGGCCCCAGCATTTT. This rearrangement joins TRBV2 to TRBJ1-5; 7 bases align to TRBD1. The CDR3 loop spans 13 amino acids. Losses at the gene ends were 5 bases for V and 9 bases for J; bases not matched to a gene: 7. Per germline, CDR1 SNHLY and CDR2 FYNNEI.

The chain couples TRBV7-6 to TRBJ1-1; D is ambiguous. CDR1 and CDR2 from the germline V gene are SGHVS and FNYEAQ. V was cut by 5 bases and J by 2 bases, with 6 bases left in between. The CDR3 extends over 12 amino acids. This CDR3 reads CASSQDNTEAFF. The CDR3 coding sequence is TGTGCCAGCAGCCAGGACAACACTGAAGCTTTCTTT.

The chain recombines TRBV5-4 with TRBJ2-5, with a possible D match to TRBD1 (6 bases). The CDR3 loop spans 15 amino acids. Germline CDR1 is SGHNT and CDR2 is YYREEE (reference sequence). Trimming removed 1 base from V and 3 bases from J, with 13 bases in between. The CDR3 here is CASSLQGPLEETQYF. Here the CDR3 DNA reads TGTGCCAGCAGCTTGCAGGGGCCCCTTGAAGAGACCCAGTACTTC.

The chain is built from TRBV24-1 and TRBJ2-1; 8 bases line up with TRBD1. V dropped 6 bases and J dropped 4; count of bases not matched to a gene: 7. Germline CDR1 KGHDR, CDR2 SFDVKD. The CDR3 has 15 residues. The CDR3 loop reads CATSHGTGVYNEQFF. Here the CDR3 DNA reads TGTGCCACCAGTCATGGGACAGGCGTGTACAATGAGCAGTTCTTC.

This chain links TRBV18 with TRBJ2-7, with a possible D match to TRBD2 (6 bases). CDR3 size: 12 residues. V lost 3 bases and J lost 7, with 10 bases in between. Germline CDR1 is KGHSH and CDR2 is LQKENI. CDR3 nucleotides: TGTGCCAGCTCACCCCCGGGGGAGGAGCAGTACTTC. The encoded protein is CASSPPGEEQYF. Variable domain in full (rest from reference TRBV18 and TRBJ2-7): NAGVMQNPRHLVRRRGQEARLRCSPMKGHSHVYWYRQLPEEGLKFMVYLQKENIIDESGMPKERFSAEFPKEGPSILRIQQVVRGDSAAYFCASSPPGEEQYFGPGTRLTVT.

The chain couples TRBV18 to TRBJ2-3; D is undetermined. This CDR3 contains 13 residues. The V gene lost 3 bases and the J gene lost 9 bases, with 13 bases spanning the gap. CDR1 and CDR2 from the germline V gene are KGHSH and LQKENI. CDR3 in amino acids: CASSPSDVTTQYF. DNA for the CDR3: TGTGCCAGCTCACCGTCGGACGTAACGACGCAGTATTTT.

The rearrangement uses TRBV10-3 and TRBJ2-4; no reliable D call. The ends were cut back, 3 bases at V and 1 base at J, with 7 bases in the middle. The CDR3 has 14 amino acids. CDR1 is ENHRY and CDR2 is SYGVKD in the germline V gene. The CDR3 here is CAISDVGAKNIQYF. The CDR3 DNA is TGTGCCATCAGTGATGTTGGGGCCAAAAACATTCAGTACTTC.

The rearrangement joins TRBV11-2 to TRBJ1-1; 8 bases match TRBD1. The CDR3 sequence is 16 residues long. Trimming took 5 bases from V and 0 from J; bases not matched to a gene: 8. From germline, CDR1 is SGHAT and CDR2 FQNNGV. DNA of the CDR3: TGTGCCAGCAGCACGGGACAGGCTCGTATGAACACTGAAGCTTTCTTT. Amino acids: CASSTGQARMNTEAFF.

J is TRBJ1-3 and V is TRBV19; 8 bases align to TRBD1. The CDR3 loop spans 16 amino acids. The trim removed 6 bases at V and 4 bases at J, leaving 11 bases unmatched. The germline CDR1 and CDR2 sequences are LNHDA and SQIVND (reference sequence). The CDR3 protein is CASRNPGGAPGNTIYF. The CDR3 bases are TGTGCCAGTAGAAACCCAGGGGGCGCACCGGGAAACACCATATATTTT.

The table lists this clone with a few counts. J is TRBJ2-2 and V is TRBV3-1 (or the pseudogene TRBV3-2); D gene uncertain. V gave up 4 bases and J gave up 2 bases, with 8 bases separating them. In germline, CDR1 is LGHDT, CDR2 YNNKEL (reference sequence). The CDR3 totals 14 residues. The CDR3 reads CASSPRPNTGELFF. CDR3 coding DNA: TGTGCCAGCAGCCCTAGACCAAACACCGGGGAGCTGTTTTTT.

The chain uses TRBV3-1 (or the pseudogene TRBV3-2) and TRBJ2-1, with D perhaps TRBD2 (5 bases). Trimming left V 5 bases short and J 9 bases short, with 17 bases between. Germline V gives CDR1 LGHDT, CDR2 YNNKEL (reference sequence). The CDR3 sequence is 14 residues long. The CDR3 DNA is TGTGCCAGCAGCTTGATAGCGAGGGTGGGTGAGCAGTTCTTC. It specifies CASSLIARVGEQFF.

The chain links TRBV4-1 to TRBJ2-5; 8 bases are shared with TRBD2. CDR3 length: 15 amino acids. Germline V gene sequence: CDR1 MGHRA, CDR2 YSYEKL. Unmatched junction bases numbered 11, after V lost 5 bases and J lost 6 bases. Written as DNA, the CDR3 is TGCGCCAGCAGCAACTTCCCGGCGGGGGGAAAGACCCAGTACTTC. This gives the protein CASSNFPAGGKTQYF.

The chain couples TRBV18 to TRBJ2-7; 10 bases are shared with TRBD1. Germline-derived CDR1 and CDR2 are KGHSH and LQKENI. V shed 6 bases, J shed 4 bases, and the junction held 9 bases outside the gene matches. This CDR3 region has 15 residues. The CDR3 here is CASSSGTGEMYEQYV. CDR3 sequence (DNA): TGTGCCAGCTCCTCCGGGACAGGGGAGATGTACGAGCAGTACGTC.

This chain connects TRBV7-9 to TRBJ2-1, with D perhaps matching TRBD1 (5 bases). The CDR3 covers 12 residues. Trimming took off 8 bases at V and 4 bases at J, with 9 bases between the two ends. Looked up from germline, CDR1 is SEHNR and CDR2 is FQNEAQ (reference sequence). CDR3 sequence: CASARDYNEQFF. The CDR3 DNA follows: TGTGCCAGCGCCAGGGATTACAATGAGCAGTTCTTC.

This chain links TRBV6-2 or TRBV6-3 with TRBJ2-7, with TRBD2 identical over 8 bases. V shed 2 bases and J 2 bases; nucleotides not matched to a gene: 17. Germline V gene data show CDR1 as MNHEY and CDR2 as SVGEGT. The CDR3 runs to 19 residues. CDR3 in DNA: TGTGCCAGCAGTTACCCCTCCACGGGAGGGCGTATGATTACCTACGAGCAGTACTTC. Translation gives CASSYPSTGGRMITYEQYF.

The V gene is TRBV6-5, the J gene TRBJ2-3; D gene uncertain. Trimming left V 4 bases short and J 6 bases short, with 14 bases between. The V gene's germline CDR1 is MNHEY and CDR2 SVGAGI. The CDR3 consists of 14 residues. CDR3 DNA: TGTGCCAGCAGTTCCCGACCCCGAGTGGATACGCAGTATTTT. Amino acid sequence: CASSSRPRVDTQYF.

This chain links TRBV5-4 with TRBJ2-1; 8 nucleotides align to TRBD1. V lost 4 bases and J lost 7; bases outside the gene matches: 10. Germline CDR1 reads SGHNT; CDR2 reads YYREEE (reference sequence). The CDR3 has 15 amino acids. Here the CDR3 reads CASSLRQGLGNEQFF. DNA for the CDR3: TGTGCCAGCAGCCTTCGACAGGGGCTGGGAAATGAGCAGTTCTTC.

The V call is TRBV7-3, the J call TRBJ1-1, with a possible D match to TRBD1 (5 bases). With 1 base removed from V and 1 base from J, the gap between germline ends came to 7 bases. This CDR3 region has 14 residues. The V gene's germline CDR1 is SGHTA and CDR2 FQGTGA. The DNA of the CDR3 is TGTGCCAGCAGCTTAATTGGGGGGAACACTGAAGCTTTCTTT. Its translation is CASSLIGGNTEAFF.

This chain links TRBV9 with TRBJ2-2; D might be TRBD2 (6 bases). Trimming removed 1 base at V and 3 bases at J, with 13 bases between. The CDR3 runs to 16 residues. Germline assignment: CDR1 SGDLS and CDR2 YYNGEE. As DNA, the CDR3 is TGTGCCAGCAGCGTATACGGAGGGATGGACACCGGGGAGCTGTTTTTT. Amino acids: CASSVYGGMDTGELFF.

The V call is TRBV7-2, the J call TRBJ2-5; the D is unclear. The V and J ends lost 2 bases and 3 bases respectively, with 10 bases between them. This CDR3 contains 14 residues. Germline V gene lookup returns CDR1 SGHTA and CDR2 FQGNSA. As DNA, the CDR3 is TGTGCCAGCAGCTTACTAGGGTTCAAAGAGACCCAGTACTTC. It specifies CASSLLGFKETQYF. The complete variable domain, with remaining parts taken from reference TRBV7-2 and TRBJ2-5, reads GAGVSQSPSNKVTEKGKDVELRCDPISGHTALYWYRQSLGQGLEFLIYFQGNSAPDKSGLPSDRFSAERTGGSVSTLTIQRTQQEDSAVYLCASSLLGFKETQYFGPGTRLLVL.

V usage is TRBV11-2 and J usage is TRBJ2-1; the D gene is possibly TRBD2 (6 bases). Germline lookup yields CDR1 SGHAT and CDR2 FQNNGV. V was shortened by 6 bases and J by 7 bases, with 10 bases between the two germline ends. CDR3 length: 12 amino acids. For the CDR3, the DNA is TGTGCCAGCAGAGGAGGGGATAATGAGCAGTTCTTC. Amino acid sequence: CASRGGDNEQFF.

This clone has just one count. The chain combines TRBV4-1 with TRBJ1-1, with D maybe TRBD1 (5 bases). CDR3 size: 16 residues. Trimming took off 4 bases at V and 0 bases at J, with 15 bases between the two ends. In germline, CDR1 is MGHRA, CDR2 YSYEKL. CDR3 nucleotide sequence: TGCGCCAGCAGCCTCGGGCATTCAGGGATGAACACTGAAGCTTTCTTT. It yields the protein CASSLGHSGMNTEAFF.

The chain uses TRBV29-1 and TRBJ2-1; possible D gene TRBD2, 6 bases. The CDR3 runs to 12 residues. Trimming pared 3 bases from V and 7 bases from J, leaving 10 bases between. CDR1 SQVTM and CDR2 ANQGSEA come from the germline V gene. In nucleotides, the CDR3 is TGCAGCGTTGAGGAGGGTGGGAATGAGCAGTTCTTC. Translating gives CSVEEGGNEQFF.

The V gene is TRBV1, the J gene TRBJ2-2; TRBD2 reflects the table's D call only, with no check against the DNA. TRBV1 corresponds to a pseudogene. The CDR3 runs to 15 residues. DNA for the CDR3: TGCACCATCCTCCGAGGGGGGGGCCACACCGGGGAGCTGTTTTTT. This translates into CTILRGGGHTGELFF.

This chain uses TRBV3-1 (or the pseudogene TRBV3-2) with TRBJ2-3, with 11 bases matching TRBD2. J was trimmed by 6 bases and V by 4 bases; bases with no gene match: 6. CDR1 and CDR2 (germline): LGHDT, YNNKEL (reference sequence). This CDR3 contains 15 residues. The DNA of the CDR3 is TGTGCCAGCAGCCCTCCTAGCGGGAGGCTGGATACGCAGTATTTT. Protein sequence: CASSPPSGRLDTQYF.

The gene calls are TRBV6-2 or TRBV6-3 and TRBJ2-2; D possibly uses TRBD1 or TRBD2 (5 bases each). Trimming shortened V by 4 bases and J by 0 bases, and 9 bases separated the two germline ends. This CDR3 region has 15 residues. Per the germline V gene, CDR1 is MNHEY and CDR2 is SVGEGT. The CDR3 region is CASSFRDANTGELFF. The CDR3 DNA reads as TGTGCCAGCAGTTTCAGGGACGCGAACACCGGGGAGCTGTTTTTT.

The chain uses TRBV19 and TRBJ1-2, with D possibly TRBD1 on 5 matching bases. The V gene's germline CDR1 is LNHDA and CDR2 SQIVND (reference sequence). The CDR3 has 12 residues. V lost 5 bases and J lost 4, with 8 bases in between. CDR3 loop: CASSGGAYGYTF. Here the CDR3 DNA reads TGTGCCAGTAGTGGGGGTGCCTATGGCTACACCTTC.

This chain links TRBV25-1 with TRBJ1-1; D not certain. The V end was cut by 7 bases, the J end by 0 bases, with 21 bases between. CDR1 is MGHDK, CDR2 SYGVNS, per germline. The CDR3 extends over 17 amino acids. CDR3 sequence: CASNSWGLHPMNTEAFF. The CDR3 bases are TGTGCCAGCAACTCCTGGGGATTACACCCTATGAACACTGAAGCTTTCTTT.

The chain is built from TRBV7-2 and TRBJ1-6; 7 bases line up with TRBD1. The ends lost 4 bases at V and 10 bases at J; junction bases unmatched: 10. This CDR3 contains 15 residues. Germline V gene lookup returns CDR1 SGHTA and CDR2 FQGNSA. Here the CDR3 DNA reads TGTGCCAGCAGCTCCGATCCGACAGGGAGGTCACCCCTCCACTTT. It specifies CASSSDPTGRSPLHF.